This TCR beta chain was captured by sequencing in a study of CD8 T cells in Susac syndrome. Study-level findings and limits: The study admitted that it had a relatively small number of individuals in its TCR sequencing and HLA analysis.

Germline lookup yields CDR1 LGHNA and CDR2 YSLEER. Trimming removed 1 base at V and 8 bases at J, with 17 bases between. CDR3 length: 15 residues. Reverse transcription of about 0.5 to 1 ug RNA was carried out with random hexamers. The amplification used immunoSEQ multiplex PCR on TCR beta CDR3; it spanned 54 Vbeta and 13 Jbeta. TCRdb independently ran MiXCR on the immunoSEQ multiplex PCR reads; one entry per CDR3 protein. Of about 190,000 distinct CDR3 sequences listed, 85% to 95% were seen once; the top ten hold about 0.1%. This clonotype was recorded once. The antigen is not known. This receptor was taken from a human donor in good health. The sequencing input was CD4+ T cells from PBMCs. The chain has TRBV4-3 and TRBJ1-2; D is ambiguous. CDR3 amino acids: CASSQGSTAPGGYTF. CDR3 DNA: TGCGCCAGCAGCCAAGGTAGTACGGCCCCTGGGGGCTACACCTTC.